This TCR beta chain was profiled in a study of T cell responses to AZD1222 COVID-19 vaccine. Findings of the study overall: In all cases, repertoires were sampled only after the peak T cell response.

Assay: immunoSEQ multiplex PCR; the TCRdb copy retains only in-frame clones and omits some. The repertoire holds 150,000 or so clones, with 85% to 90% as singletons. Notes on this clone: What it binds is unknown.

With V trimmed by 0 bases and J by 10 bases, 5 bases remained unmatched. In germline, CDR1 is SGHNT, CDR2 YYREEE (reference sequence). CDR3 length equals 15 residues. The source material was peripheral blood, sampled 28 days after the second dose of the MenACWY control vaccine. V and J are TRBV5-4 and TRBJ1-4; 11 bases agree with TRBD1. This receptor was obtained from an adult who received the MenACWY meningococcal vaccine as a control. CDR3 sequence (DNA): TGTGCCAGCAGCTTGGGCGGACAGGGGGCTGTAAAACTGTTTTTT. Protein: CASSLGGQGAVKLFF. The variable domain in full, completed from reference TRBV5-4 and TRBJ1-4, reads ETGVTQSPTHLIKTRGQQVTLRCSSQSGHNTVSWYQQALGQGPQFIFQYYREEENGRGNFPPRFSGLQFPNYSSELNVNALELDDSALYLCASSLGGQGAVKLFFGSGTQLSVL.